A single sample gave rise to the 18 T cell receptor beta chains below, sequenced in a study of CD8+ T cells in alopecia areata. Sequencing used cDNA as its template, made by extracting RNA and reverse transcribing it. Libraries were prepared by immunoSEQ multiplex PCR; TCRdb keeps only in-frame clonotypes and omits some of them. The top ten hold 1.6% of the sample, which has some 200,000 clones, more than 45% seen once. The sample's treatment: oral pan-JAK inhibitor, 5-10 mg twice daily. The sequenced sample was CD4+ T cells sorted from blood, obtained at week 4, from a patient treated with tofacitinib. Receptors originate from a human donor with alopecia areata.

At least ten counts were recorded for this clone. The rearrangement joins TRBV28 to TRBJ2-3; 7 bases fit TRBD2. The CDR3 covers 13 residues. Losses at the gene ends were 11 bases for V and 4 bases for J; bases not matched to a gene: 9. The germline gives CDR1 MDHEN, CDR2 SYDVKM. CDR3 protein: CAAGVHSADTQYF. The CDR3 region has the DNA TGTGCCGCGGGGGTACACAGCGCAGATACGCAGTATTTT.

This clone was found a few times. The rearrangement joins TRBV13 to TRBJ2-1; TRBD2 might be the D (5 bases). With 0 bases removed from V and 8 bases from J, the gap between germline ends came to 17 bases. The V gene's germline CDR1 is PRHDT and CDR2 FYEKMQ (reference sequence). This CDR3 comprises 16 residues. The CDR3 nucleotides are TGTGCCAGCAGCTTAGGTTCCCTACTAGAAGAGGATGAGCAGTTCTTC. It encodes CASSLGSLLEEDEQFF.

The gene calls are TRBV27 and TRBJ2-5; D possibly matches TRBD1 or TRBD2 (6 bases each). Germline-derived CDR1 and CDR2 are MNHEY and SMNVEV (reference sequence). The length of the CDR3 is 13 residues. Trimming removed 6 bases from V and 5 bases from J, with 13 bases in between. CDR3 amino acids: CASRRTGRETQYF. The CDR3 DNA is TGTGCCAGCAGGCGAACAGGGAGGGAGACCCAGTACTTC.

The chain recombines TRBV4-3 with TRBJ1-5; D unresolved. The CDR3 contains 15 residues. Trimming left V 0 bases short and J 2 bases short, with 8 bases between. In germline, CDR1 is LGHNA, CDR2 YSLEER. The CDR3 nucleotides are TGCGCCAGCAGCCAAGATCGGTACGGCAATCAGCCCCAGCATTTT. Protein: CASSQDRYGNQPQHF.

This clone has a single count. DNA for the CDR3: TGTGCCATCAGTGTAGACAGTGCTTCCTATGGCTACACCTTC. It specifies CAISVDSASYGYTF. V and J are TRBV10-3 and TRBJ1-2; tentative D call: TRBD1 (5 bases). The CDR3 has 14 residues. CDR1 and CDR2 from the germline V gene are ENHRY and SYGVKD. The ends were cut back, 4 bases at V and 4 bases at J, with 13 bases in the middle.

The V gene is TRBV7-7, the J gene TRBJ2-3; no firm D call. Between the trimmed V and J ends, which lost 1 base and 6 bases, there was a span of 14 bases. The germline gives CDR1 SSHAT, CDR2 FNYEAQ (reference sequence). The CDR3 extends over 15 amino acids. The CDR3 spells CASSLVQDPMDTQYF. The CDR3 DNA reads TGTGCCAGCAGCTTAGTGCAGGACCCCATGGATACGCAGTATTTT. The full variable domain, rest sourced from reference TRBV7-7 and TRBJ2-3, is GAGVSQSPRYKVTKRGQDVTLRCDPISSHATLYWYQQALGQGPEFLTYFNYEAQPDKSGLPSDRFSAERPEGSISTLTIQRTEQRDSAMYRCASSLVQDPMDTQYFGPGTRLTVL.

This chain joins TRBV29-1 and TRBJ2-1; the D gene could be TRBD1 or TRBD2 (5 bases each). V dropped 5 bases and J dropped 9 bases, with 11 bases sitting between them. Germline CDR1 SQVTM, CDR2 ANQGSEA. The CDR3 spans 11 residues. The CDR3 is CSVNGDVEQFF. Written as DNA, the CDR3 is TGCAGCGTTAACGGGGACGTTGAGCAGTTCTTC.

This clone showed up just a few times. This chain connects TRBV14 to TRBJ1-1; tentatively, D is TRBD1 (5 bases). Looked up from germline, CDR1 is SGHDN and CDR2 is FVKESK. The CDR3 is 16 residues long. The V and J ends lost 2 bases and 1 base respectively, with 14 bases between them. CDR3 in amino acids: CASSQFPGAANTEAFF. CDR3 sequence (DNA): TGTGCCAGCAGCCAATTTCCCGGGGCGGCGAACACTGAAGCTTTCTTT. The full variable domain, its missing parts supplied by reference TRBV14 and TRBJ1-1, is EAGVTQFPSHSVIEKGQTVTLRCDPISGHDNLYWYRRVMGKEIKFLLHFVKESKQDESGMPNNRFLAERTGGTYSTLKVQPAELEDSGVYFCASSQFPGAANTEAFFGQGTRLTVV.

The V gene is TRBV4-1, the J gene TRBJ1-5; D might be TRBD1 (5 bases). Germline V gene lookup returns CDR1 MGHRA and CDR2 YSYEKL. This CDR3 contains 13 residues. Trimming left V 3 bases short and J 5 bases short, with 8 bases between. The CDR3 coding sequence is TGCGCCAGCAGCCAGACAGAACATCAGCCCCAGCATTTT. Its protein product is CASSQTEHQPQHF.

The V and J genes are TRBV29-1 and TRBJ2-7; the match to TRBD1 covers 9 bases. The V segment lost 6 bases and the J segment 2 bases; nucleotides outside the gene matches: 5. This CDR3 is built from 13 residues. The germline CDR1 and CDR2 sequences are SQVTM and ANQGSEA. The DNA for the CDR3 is TGCAGCGTGGAGGGGGACAGGGCCTACGAGCAGTACTTC. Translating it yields CSVEGDRAYEQYF.

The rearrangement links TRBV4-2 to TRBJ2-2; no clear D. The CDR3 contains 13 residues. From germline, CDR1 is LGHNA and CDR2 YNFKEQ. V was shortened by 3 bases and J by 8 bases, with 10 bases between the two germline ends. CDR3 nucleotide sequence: TGTGCCAGCAGCCAGCGAGGAGAGGGGGAGCTGTTTTTT. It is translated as CASSQRGEGELFF.

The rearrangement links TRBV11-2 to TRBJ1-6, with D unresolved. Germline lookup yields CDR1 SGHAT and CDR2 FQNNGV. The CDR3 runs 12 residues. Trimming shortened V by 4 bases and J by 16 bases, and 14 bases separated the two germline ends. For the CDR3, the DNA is TGTGCCAGCAGCTCCGAGACCTCAAGGCTCCACTTT. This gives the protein CASSSETSRLHF.

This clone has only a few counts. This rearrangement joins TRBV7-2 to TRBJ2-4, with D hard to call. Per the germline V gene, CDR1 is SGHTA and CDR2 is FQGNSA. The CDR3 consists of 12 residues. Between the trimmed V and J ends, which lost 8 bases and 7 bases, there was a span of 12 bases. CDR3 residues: CASGPGQNIQYF. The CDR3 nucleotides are TGTGCCAGCGGACCTGGTCAGAACATTCAGTACTTC.

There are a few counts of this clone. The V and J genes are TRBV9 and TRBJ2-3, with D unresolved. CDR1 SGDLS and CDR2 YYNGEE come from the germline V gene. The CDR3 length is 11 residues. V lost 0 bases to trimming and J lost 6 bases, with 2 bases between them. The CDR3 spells CASSVGDTQYF. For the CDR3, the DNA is TGTGCCAGCAGCGTAGGGGATACGCAGTATTTT.

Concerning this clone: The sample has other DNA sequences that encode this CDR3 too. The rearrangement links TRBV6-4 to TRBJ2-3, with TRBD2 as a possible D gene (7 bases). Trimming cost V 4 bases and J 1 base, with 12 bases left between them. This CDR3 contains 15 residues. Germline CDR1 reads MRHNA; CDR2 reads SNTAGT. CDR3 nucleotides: TGTGCCAGCAGTGGACTAGCAGGGGGCACAGATACGCAGTATTTT. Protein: CASSGLAGGTDTQYF.

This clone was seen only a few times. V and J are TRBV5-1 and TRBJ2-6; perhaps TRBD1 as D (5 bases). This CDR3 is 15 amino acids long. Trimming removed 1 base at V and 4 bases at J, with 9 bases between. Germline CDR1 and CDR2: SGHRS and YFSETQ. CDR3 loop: CASSLIGAGANVLTF. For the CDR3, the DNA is TGCGCCAGCAGCTTGATAGGGGCCGGGGCCAACGTCCTGACTTTC.

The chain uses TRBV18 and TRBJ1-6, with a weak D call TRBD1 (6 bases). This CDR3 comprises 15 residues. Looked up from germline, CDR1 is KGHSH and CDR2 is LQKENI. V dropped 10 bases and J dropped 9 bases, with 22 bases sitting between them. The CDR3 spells CATSTEGVVGSPLHF. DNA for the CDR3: TGTGCCACCTCCACGGAGGGGGTGGTAGGTTCACCCCTCCACTTT.

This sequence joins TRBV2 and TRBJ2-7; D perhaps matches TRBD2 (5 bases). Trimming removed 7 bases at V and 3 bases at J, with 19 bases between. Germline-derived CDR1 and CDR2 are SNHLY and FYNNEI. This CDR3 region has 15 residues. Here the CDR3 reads CASKNLGSGIYEQYF. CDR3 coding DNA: TGTGCCAGCAAAAATCTGGGCTCGGGAATCTACGAGCAGTACTTC.